This passage covers 12 T cell receptor beta chains from one sample sequenced in a study of blood T cell repertoires in COVID-19. The repertoire was sequenced with immunoSEQ multiplex PCR; TCRdb's copy has only in-frame clones and lacks some. The sample consists of 100,000 to 150,000 clones, around 85% of them appearing once. Sequencing used peripheral blood. The receptor set was obtained from a man over 45 with acute or convalescent COVID-19.

The gene calls are TRBV21-1 and TRBJ1-1; TRBD1 is the table's D call, not checked against the DNA. TRBV21-1 has pseudogene status. The CDR3 runs to 15 residues. In nucleotides, the CDR3 is TGTGCCAGCAGCAAGGGCGTCAAACAGAACACTGAAGCTTTCTTT. It yields the protein CASSKGVKQNTEAFF.

This rearrangement joins TRBV2 to TRBJ2-2; TRBD1 aligns across 8 bases. This CDR3 spans 14 amino acids. J was trimmed by 4 bases and V by 6 bases; bases with no gene match: 4. Germline values: CDR1 SNHLY, CDR2 FYNNEI. CDR3: CASSQTGATGELFF. CDR3 sequence (DNA): TGTGCCAGCAGCCAGACAGGGGCCACCGGGGAGCTGTTTTTT.

The CDR3 protein is CAWTSGDAGELFF. CDR3 nucleotides: TGTGCCTGGACGTCGGGGGACGCCGGGGAGCTGTTTTTT. This chain joins TRBV30 and TRBJ2-2; D is perhaps TRBD2 (6 bases). V was pared by 4 bases and J by 6 bases, with 12 bases between. The CDR3 runs 13 residues. CDR1 is GTSNPN, CDR2 SVGIG, per germline (reference sequence).

V and J are TRBV6-1 and TRBJ2-5; tentative D call: TRBD2 (6 bases). Germline CDR1 is MNHNS and CDR2 is SASEGT. This CDR3 is 15 amino acids long. Trimming stripped 3 bases from V and 2 bases from J, with 13 bases between. The CDR3 region is CASSDAGTRQETQYF. Here the CDR3 DNA reads TGTGCCAGCAGTGATGCGGGGACTCGTCAAGAGACCCAGTACTTC.

The gene calls are TRBV5-5 and TRBJ1-5; D is unclear. Germline V gene data show CDR1 as SGHKS and CDR2 as YYEKEE (reference sequence). With 0 bases removed from V and 0 bases from J, the gap between germline ends came to 7 bases. This CDR3 spans 15 amino acids. Written as DNA, the CDR3 is TGTGCCAGCAGCTTGGCCCGTCTTAGCAATCAGCCCCAGCATTTT. It is translated as CASSLARLSNQPQHF.

Ten or more counts support this clone. DNA of the CDR3: TGCGCCAGCAGCCAAGGTATTAGTACAGTCAGTGAGCAGTTCTTC. Translated, it gives CASSQGISTVSEQFF. The chain joins TRBV4-1 to TRBJ2-1; D unclear. Germline CDR1 is MGHRA and CDR2 is YSYEKL. V was clipped by 1 base and J by 9 bases, with 16 bases between them. This CDR3 region has 15 residues.

The V gene is TRBV25-1, the J gene TRBJ1-1; 9 positions match TRBD1. The germline CDR1 and CDR2 sequences are MGHDK and SYGVNS. The CDR3 is made up of 16 amino acids. V lost 3 bases, J lost 1 base, and 6 bases stayed unmatched. CDR3 residues: CASSENRGQENTEAFF. DNA for the CDR3: TGTGCCAGCAGTGAGAACAGGGGGCAGGAGAACACTGAAGCTTTCTTT.

The genes are TRBV4-1 and TRBJ1-1; 7 bases line up with TRBD1. Germline loops: CDR1 MGHRA, CDR2 YSYEKL. The ends lost 3 bases at V and 5 bases at J; junction bases unmatched: 6. The CDR3 length is 14 residues. In nucleotides, the CDR3 is TGCGCCAGCAGCCATCGGACAGGAGGTACTGAAGCTTTCTTT. This gives the protein CASSHRTGGTEAFF.

This clone appeared once. V and J are TRBV14 and TRBJ1-2, with D tentatively TRBD1 (5 bases). The germline V and J ends were trimmed by 4 bases and 8 bases, with 17 bases remaining between them. Germline CDR1 reads SGHDN; CDR2 reads FVKESK. The CDR3 has 14 residues. DNA of the CDR3: TGTGCCAGCAGCCCAATACAGGCATTTGGGGGCTACACCTTC. Translation gives CASSPIQAFGGYTF.

The rearrangement links TRBV19 to TRBJ2-3; 10 positions match TRBD2. V lost 7 bases, J lost 5 bases, and 9 bases stayed unmatched. CDR3 length: 15 amino acids. CDR1 and CDR2 from the germline V gene are LNHDA and SQIVND (reference sequence). In nucleotides, the CDR3 is TGTGCCAGTACCCCCATAGCGGGGGGTTTAGATACGCAGTATTTT. Its translation is CASTPIAGGLDTQYF.

V is TRBV19 and J is TRBJ1-2; TRBD1 aligns across 7 bases. V lost 7 bases to trimming and J lost 2 bases; unmatched junction nucleotides: 7. This CDR3 has 14 amino acids. Germline CDR1 and CDR2: LNHDA and SQIVND (reference sequence). CDR3 protein: CASNRQGSNYGYTF. DNA for the CDR3: TGTGCCAGTAACCGACAGGGCTCGAACTATGGCTACACCTTC.

This clone was detected a few times. This sequence joins TRBV5-1 and TRBJ2-6, with 8 bases lining up with TRBD1. After removal of 7 bases from V and 3 bases from J, the junction contained 6 bases not matched to a gene. Germline CDR1 is SGHRS and CDR2 is YFSETQ. The CDR3 consists of 15 residues. CDR3 amino acids: CASALDRVGANVLTF. The CDR3 region has the DNA TGCGCCAGCGCCCTGGACAGGGTTGGGGCCAACGTCCTGACTTTC.